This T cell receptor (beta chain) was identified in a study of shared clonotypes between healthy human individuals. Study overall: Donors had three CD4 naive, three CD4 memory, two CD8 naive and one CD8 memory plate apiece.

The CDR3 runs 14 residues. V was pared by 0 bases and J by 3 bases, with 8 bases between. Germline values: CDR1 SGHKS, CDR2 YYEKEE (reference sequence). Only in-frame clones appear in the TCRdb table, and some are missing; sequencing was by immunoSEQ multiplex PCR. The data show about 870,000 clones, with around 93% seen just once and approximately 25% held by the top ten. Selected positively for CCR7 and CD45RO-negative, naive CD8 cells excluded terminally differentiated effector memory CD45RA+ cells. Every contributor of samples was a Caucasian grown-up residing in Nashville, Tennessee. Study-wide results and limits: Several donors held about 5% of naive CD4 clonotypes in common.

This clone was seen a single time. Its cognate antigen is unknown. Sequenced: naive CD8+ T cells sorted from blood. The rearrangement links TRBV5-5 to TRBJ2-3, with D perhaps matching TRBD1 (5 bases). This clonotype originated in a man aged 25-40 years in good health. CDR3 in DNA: TGTGCCAGCAGCTTGGCCGCAGGGACAGATACGCAGTATTTT. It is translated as CASSLAAGTDTQYF.